Listed below are T cell receptor beta chains from one sample, sequenced in a study of neurological immune-mediated disorders. MiXCR, applied by TCRdb to the 5' RACE reads, yields one record per CDR3 protein. The sample yields about 48,000 distinct CDR3 sequences, under 30% seen once. Sequenced material: PBMCs. These receptors all stem from a woman in her 70s in good health. The CDR3 runs from the conserved cysteine through the conserved F or W. The D gene is left open where the match is weak. Part of the rows lack a size; the others show once, few, many or a class for expanded clones.

cdr3_length j_call v_call d_call clone_size cdr3_nt cdr3_aa
14 TRBJ2-7 TRBV9 NA many TGTGCCAGCAGCGTAGTTCCAGGGTCCTACGAGCAGTACTTC CASSVVPGSYEQYF
14 TRBJ2-2 TRBV20-1 NA many TGCAGTGCTAGAGGACAGGCGAACACCGGGGAGCTGTTTTTT CSARGQANTGELFF
15 TRBJ2-7 TRBV2 TRBD2 once TGTGCCAGCAGTGAATTAGGCGGGAGAAGGAACGAGCCGTACTTC CASSELGGRRNEPYF
13 TRBJ1-4 TRBV6-6 NA many TGTGCCAGCAGTCCCTTTCAGGATCAAAAACTGTTTTTT CASSPFQDQKLFF
13 TRBJ2-1 TRBV3-1 NA many TGTGCCAGCAGCCAACTTAGTTACGATGAGCAGTTCTTC CASSQLSYDEQFF
16 TRBJ2-3 TRBV28 NA many TGTGCCAGCAGTCCCCCCTTTATGGACAGCACAGATACGCAGTATTTT CASSPPFMDSTDTQYF
13 TRBJ1-2 TRBV10-3 NA many TGTGCCATCAGTGAGGGGCAGTTCTATGGCTACACCTTC CAISEGQFYGYTF
15 TRBJ1-5 TRBV7-8 NA many TGTGCCAGCAGCAAAGACAGAGGGCCCAGTCAGCCCCAGCATTTT CASSKDRGPSQPQHF
13 TRBJ2-7 TRBV21-1 NA many TGTGCCAGCAGCAAGGATGTTGGCTACGAGCAGTACTTC CASSKDVGYEQYF
12 TRBJ2-1 TRBV12-3/TRBV12-4 NA many TGTGCCAGCAGTCTAAATCACAATGAGCAGTTCTTC CASSLNHNEQFF
16 TRBJ2-1 TRBV6-1 NA NA TGTGCCAGCAGTGTAGGCTTAGCTTCGGTATACAATGAGCAGTTCTTC CASSVGLASVYNEQFF
13 TRBJ1-1 TRBV20-1 TRBD1 many TGCAGTGCAGGGGGCGGTGGAGGCACTGAAGCTTTCTTT CSAGGGGGTEAFF
13 TRBJ1-1 TRBV20-1 NA many TGCAGTGCTAGAGGCGCATTGAACACTGAAGCTTTCTTT CSARGALNTEAFF
15 TRBJ2-3 TRBV7-2 TRBD2 many TGTGCCAGCAGCACCGTAGCGGGAGGGACAGATACGCAGTATTTT CASSTVAGGTDTQYF
14 TRBJ2-5 TRBV5-1 TRBD2 many TGCGCCAGCAGCTTTTCTAGCGGCCTAGAGACCCAGTACTTC CASSFSSGLETQYF
13 TRBJ2-7 TRBV12-3/TRBV12-4 TRBD2 NA TGTGCCAGCAACGGGGGGTCTACCTACGAGCAGTACTTC CASNGGSTYEQYF
13 TRBJ1-4 TRBV5-6 NA NA TGTGCCAGCAGCTTGGGGGAGGGTGAAAAACTGTTTTTT CASSLGEGEKLFF
18 TRBJ2-2 TRBV9 TRBD1 NA TGTGCCAGCAGCACCCGAACTACAGGGGACGCGAACACCGGGGAGCTGTTTTTT CASSTRTTGDANTGELFF
13 TRBJ2-3 TRBV29-1 NA NA TGCAGCGTTGAATCCCAGGGCACAGATACGCAGTATTTT CSVESQGTDTQYF
15 TRBJ2-5 TRBV24-1 NA NA TGTGCCACCAGTGATTTGAGGCCGGGCCAAGAGACCCAGTACTTC CATSDLRPGQETQYF
10 TRBJ1-1 TRBV11-2 NA many TGTGCCAGCAGCTCCACGGAAGCTTTCTTT CASSSTEAFF
14 TRBJ1-2 TRBV7-8 NA NA TGTGCCAGCAGCTTAGCGGGACGCGACTATGGCTACACCTTC CASSLAGRDYGYTF
18 TRBJ1-3 TRBV4-1 NA many TGCGCCAGCAGCCAAGTCGCGGAGAGGGGGAGCTCTGGAAACACCATATATTTT CASSQVAERGSSGNTIYF
13 TRBJ2-5 TRBV20-1 TRBD1 many TGCAGTGCTGGGACAGGGGGCGTGGAGACCCAGTACTTC CSAGTGGVETQYF
19 TRBJ2-1 TRBV5-1 TRBD2 many TGCGCCAGCAGCCCATTCGGGCTAGCGGGAGAAAGCTCCTACAATGAGCAGTTCTTC CASSPFGLAGESSYNEQFF
16 TRBJ2-1 TRBV12-3/TRBV12-4 TRBD2 many TGTGCCAGCAGTTGGACTAGCGGGAACCCCTACAATGAGCAGTTCTTC CASSWTSGNPYNEQFF
14 TRBJ1-6 TRBV6-6 NA few TGTGCCAGCAGTACAGGCGCCGGTAATTCACCCCTCCACTTT CASSTGAGNSPLHF